A selection of T cell receptor beta chains follows, all from one sample in a study of blood T cell repertoires in COVID-19. Sequenced by immunoSEQ multiplex PCR; TCRdb stores in-frame clones only, minus some. The sample has around 700,000 clones, over 80% seen once. Sequenced input: peripheral blood. Source of these receptors: a woman younger than 35 with acute or convalescent COVID-19. The CDR3 runs from the conserved cysteine through the conserved F or W. D genes are given only for firm matches. Some rows mark clone size as missing; the rest say once, few, many or name a class of expanded clone.

abundance: -
d_gene: TRBD1
v_gene: TRBV3-1/TRBV3-2
j_gene: TRBJ1-1
CDR3aa: CASRTGQGARGLLNTEAFF
CDR3nt: TGTGCCAGCAGAACCGGACAGGGGGCACGGGGGCTTTTGAACACTGAAGCTTTCTTT

abundance: once
d_gene: -
v_gene: TRBV28
j_gene: TRBJ2-2
CDR3aa: CASSRQANTGELFF
CDR3nt: TGTGCCAGCAGCCGACAGGCGAACACCGGGGAGCTGTTTTTT

abundance: -
d_gene: -
v_gene: TRBV9
j_gene: TRBJ2-7
CDR3aa: CASSLGRGEQYF
CDR3nt: TGTGCCAGCAGCTTAGGGCGGGGCGAGCAGTACTTC

abundance: -
d_gene: -
v_gene: TRBV2
j_gene: TRBJ1-2
CDR3aa: CASNPRQVSYGYTF
CDR3nt: TGTGCCAGCAATCCCCGACAGGTTAGCTATGGCTACACCTTC

abundance: -
d_gene: TRBD1
v_gene: TRBV7-9
j_gene: TRBJ2-7
CDR3aa: CASSLGTGPSYEQYF
CDR3nt: TGTGCCAGCAGCTTAGGGACAGGGCCTTCCTACGAGCAGTACTTC

abundance: -
d_gene: TRBD1
v_gene: TRBV9
j_gene: TRBJ1-1
CDR3aa: CASSAQGGTEAFF
CDR3nt: TGTGCCAGCAGCGCACAGGGGGGCACTGAAGCTTTCTTT

abundance: -
d_gene: -
v_gene: TRBV5-1
j_gene: TRBJ2-3
CDR3aa: CASSFVVTPDTQYF
CDR3nt: TGCGCCAGCAGCTTTGTAGTAACCCCAGATACGCAGTATTTT

abundance: -
d_gene: -
v_gene: TRBV7-2
j_gene: TRBJ1-2
CDR3aa: CASSLMGGGVYGYTF
CDR3nt: TGTGCCAGCAGCTTAATGGGCGGGGGTGTCTATGGCTACACCTTC

abundance: -
d_gene: -
v_gene: TRBV9
j_gene: TRBJ1-4
CDR3aa: CANWGQGDEKLFF
CDR3nt: TGTGCCAATTGGGGGCAGGGAGACGAAAAACTGTTTTTT

abundance: -
d_gene: TRBD2
v_gene: TRBV4-3
j_gene: TRBJ2-2
CDR3aa: CASSQDTGGGVTGELFF
CDR3nt: TGCGCCAGCAGCCAAGATACGGGAGGAGGGGTAACCGGGGAGCTGTTTTTT